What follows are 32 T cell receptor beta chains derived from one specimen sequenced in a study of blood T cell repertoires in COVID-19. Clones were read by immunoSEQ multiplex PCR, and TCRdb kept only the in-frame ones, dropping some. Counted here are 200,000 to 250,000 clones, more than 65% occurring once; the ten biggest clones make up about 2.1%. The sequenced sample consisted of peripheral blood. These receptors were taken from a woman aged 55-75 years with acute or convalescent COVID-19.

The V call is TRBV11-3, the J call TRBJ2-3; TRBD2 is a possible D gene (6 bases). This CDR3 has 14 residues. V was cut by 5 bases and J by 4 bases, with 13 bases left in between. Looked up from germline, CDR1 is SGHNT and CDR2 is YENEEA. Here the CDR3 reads CASSHLGEADTQYF. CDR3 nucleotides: TGTGCCAGCAGCCATCTCGGGGAGGCAGATACGCAGTATTTT. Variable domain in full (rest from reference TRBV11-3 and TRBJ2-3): EAGVVQSPRYKIIEKKQPVAFWCNPISGHNTLYWYLQNLGQGPELLIRYENEEAVDDSQLPKDRFSAERLKGVDSTLKIQPAELGDSAVYLCASSHLGEADTQYFGPGTRLTVL.

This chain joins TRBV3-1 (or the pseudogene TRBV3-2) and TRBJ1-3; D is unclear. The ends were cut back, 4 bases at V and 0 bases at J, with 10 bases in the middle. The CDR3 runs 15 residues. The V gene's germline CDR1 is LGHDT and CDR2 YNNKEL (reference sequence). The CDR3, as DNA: TGTGCCAGCAGCCCTGTGGCGGGCTCTGGAAACACCATATATTTT. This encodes CASSPVAGSGNTIYF.

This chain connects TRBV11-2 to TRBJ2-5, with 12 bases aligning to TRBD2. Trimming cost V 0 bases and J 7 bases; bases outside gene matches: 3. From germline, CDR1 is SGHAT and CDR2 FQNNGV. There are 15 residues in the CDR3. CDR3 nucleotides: TGTGCCAGCAGCTTAGAACCTAGCGGGGGGGGGACCCAGTACTTC. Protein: CASSLEPSGGGTQYF.

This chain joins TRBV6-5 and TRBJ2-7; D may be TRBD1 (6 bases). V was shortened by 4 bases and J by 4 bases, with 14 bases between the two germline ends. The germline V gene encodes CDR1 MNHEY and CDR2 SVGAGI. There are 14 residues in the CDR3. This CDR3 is CASSWDTGGYEQYF. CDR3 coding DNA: TGTGCCAGCAGTTGGGACACCGGTGGGTACGAGCAGTACTTC.

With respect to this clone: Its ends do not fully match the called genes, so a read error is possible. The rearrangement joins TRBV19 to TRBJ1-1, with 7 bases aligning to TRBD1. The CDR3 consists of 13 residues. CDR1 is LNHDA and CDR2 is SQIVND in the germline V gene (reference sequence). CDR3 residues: CASSIDRAGEAFF. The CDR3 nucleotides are TGTGCCAGTAGCATAGACAGGGCCGGAGAAGCTTTCTTT.

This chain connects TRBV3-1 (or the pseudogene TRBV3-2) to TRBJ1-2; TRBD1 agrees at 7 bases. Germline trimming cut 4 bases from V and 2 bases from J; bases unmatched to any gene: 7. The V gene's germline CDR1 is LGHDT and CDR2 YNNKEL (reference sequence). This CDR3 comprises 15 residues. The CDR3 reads CASSPQDRLNYGYTF. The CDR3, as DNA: TGTGCCAGCAGCCCACAGGACAGGCTCAACTATGGCTACACCTTC.

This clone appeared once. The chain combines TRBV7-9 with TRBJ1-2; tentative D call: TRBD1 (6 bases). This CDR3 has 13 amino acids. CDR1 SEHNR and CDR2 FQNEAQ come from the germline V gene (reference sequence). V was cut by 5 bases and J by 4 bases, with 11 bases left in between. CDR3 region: CASSPGQIYGYTF. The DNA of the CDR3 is TGTGCCAGCAGCCCCGGACAGATCTATGGCTACACCTTC.

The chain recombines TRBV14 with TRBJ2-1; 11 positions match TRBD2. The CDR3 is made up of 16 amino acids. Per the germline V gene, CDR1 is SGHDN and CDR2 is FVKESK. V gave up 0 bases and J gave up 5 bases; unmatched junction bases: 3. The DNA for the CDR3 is TGTGCCAGCAGCCAAGAGTTGGGACTAGCGGACAATGAGCAGTTCTTC. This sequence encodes CASSQELGLADNEQFF.

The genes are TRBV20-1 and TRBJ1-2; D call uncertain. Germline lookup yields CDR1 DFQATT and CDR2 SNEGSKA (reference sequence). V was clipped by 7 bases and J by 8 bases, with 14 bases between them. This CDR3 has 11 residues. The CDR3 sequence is CSGPRVEGYTF. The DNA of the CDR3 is TGCAGTGGCCCGAGGGTGGAAGGCTACACCTTC.

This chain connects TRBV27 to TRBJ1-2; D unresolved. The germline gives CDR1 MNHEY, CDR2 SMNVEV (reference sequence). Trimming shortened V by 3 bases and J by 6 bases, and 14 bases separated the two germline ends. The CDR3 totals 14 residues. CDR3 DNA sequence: TGTGCCAGCAGTTTTCGTAGGGAGATCGATGGCTACACCTTC. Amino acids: CASSFRREIDGYTF.

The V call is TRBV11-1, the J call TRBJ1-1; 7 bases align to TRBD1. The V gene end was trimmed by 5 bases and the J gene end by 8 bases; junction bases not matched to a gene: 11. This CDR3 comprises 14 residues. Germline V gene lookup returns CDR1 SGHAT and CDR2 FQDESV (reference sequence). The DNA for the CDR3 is TGTGCCAGCAGCCTGAGGTCAGGGGGAAAGGAAGCTTTCTTT. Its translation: CASSLRSGGKEAFF.

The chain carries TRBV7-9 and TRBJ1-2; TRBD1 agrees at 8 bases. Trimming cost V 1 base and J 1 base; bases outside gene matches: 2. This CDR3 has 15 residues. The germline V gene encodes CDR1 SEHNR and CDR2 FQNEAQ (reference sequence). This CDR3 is CASSLGTGNNYGYTF. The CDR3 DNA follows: TGTGCCAGCAGCTTAGGGACAGGGAATAACTATGGCTACACCTTC.

The CDR3: CASSEGPPYSNQPQHF. The CDR3 DNA sequence: TGTGCCAGCAGTGAGGGGCCACCTTATAGCAATCAGCCCCAGCATTTT. This rearrangement joins TRBV6-1 to TRBJ1-5, with D maybe TRBD1 (5 bases). Trimming cost V 3 bases and J 0 bases, with 12 bases left between them. The CDR3 extends over 16 amino acids. Germline V lookup: CDR1 MNHNS, CDR2 SASEGT.

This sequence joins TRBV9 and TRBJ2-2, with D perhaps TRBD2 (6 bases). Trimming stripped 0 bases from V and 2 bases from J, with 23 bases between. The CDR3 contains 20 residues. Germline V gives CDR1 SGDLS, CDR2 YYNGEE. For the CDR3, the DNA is TGTGCCAGCAGCGTAGGTTTGTTGGGGGGAACAGGAGTTAACACCGGGGAGCTGTTTTTT. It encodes CASSVGLLGGTGVNTGELFF. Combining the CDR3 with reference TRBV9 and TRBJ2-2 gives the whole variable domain DSGVTQTPKHLITATGQRVTLRCSPRSGDLSVYWYQQSLDQGLQFLIQYYNGEERAKGNILERFSAQQFPDLHSELNLSSLELGDSALYFCASSVGLLGGTGVNTGELFFGEGSRLTVL.

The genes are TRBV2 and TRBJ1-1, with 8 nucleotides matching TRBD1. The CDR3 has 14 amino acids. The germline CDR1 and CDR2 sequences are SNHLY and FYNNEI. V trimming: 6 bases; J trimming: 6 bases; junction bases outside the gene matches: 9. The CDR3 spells CASSETGGSPEAFF. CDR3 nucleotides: TGTGCCAGCAGCGAAACAGGGGGTTCGCCTGAAGCTTTCTTT.

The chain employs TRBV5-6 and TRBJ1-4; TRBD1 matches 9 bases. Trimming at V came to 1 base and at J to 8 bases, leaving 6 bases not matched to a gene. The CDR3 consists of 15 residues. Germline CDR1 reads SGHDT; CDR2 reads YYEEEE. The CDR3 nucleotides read TGTGCCAGCAGCTTGCGGGACAGGGTAGGAGAAAAACTGTTTTTT. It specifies CASSLRDRVGEKLFF.

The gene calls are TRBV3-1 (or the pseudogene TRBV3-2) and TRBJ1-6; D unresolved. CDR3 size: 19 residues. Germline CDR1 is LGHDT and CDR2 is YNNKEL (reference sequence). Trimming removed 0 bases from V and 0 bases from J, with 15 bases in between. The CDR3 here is CASSQDVAAGSSYNSPLHF. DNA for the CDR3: TGTGCCAGCAGCCAAGATGTGGCCGCGGGGAGCTCCTATAATTCACCCCTCCACTTT.

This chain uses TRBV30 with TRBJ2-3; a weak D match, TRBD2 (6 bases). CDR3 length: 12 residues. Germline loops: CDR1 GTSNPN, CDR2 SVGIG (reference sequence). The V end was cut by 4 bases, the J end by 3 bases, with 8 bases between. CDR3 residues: CAWTRGTDTQYF. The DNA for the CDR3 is TGTGCCTGGACTCGGGGGACAGATACGCAGTATTTT.

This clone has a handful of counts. The CDR3: CASSPQTGNYGYTF. The CDR3 nucleotides read TGTGCCAGCAGCCCGCAAACAGGGAACTATGGCTACACCTTC. This sequence joins TRBV7-3 and TRBJ1-2; possibly TRBD1 for D (6 bases). CDR3 length equals 14 residues. CDR1 SGHTA and CDR2 FQGTGA come from the germline V gene. V lost 5 bases and J lost 2, with 12 bases in between.

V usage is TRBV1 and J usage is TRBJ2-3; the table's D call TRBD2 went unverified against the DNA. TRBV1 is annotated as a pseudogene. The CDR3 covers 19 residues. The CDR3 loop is CTSRILAGGPICPTDTQYF. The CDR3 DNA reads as TGCACCAGCAGAATCCTAGCGGGGGGCCCTATCTGTCCAACAGATACGCAGTATTTT.

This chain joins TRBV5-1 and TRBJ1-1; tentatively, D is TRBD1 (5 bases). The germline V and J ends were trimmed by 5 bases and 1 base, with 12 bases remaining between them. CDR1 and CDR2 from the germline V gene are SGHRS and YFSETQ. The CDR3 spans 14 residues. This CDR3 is CASRKTAPNTEAFF. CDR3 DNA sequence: TGCGCCAGCAGAAAGACAGCACCGAACACTGAAGCTTTCTTT.

CDR3 sequence: CASSVGILGSEQYF. CDR3 sequence (DNA): TGTGCCAGCAGCGTAGGCATTCTCGGGAGCGAGCAGTACTTC. The chain recombines TRBV9 with TRBJ2-7; a possible D gene is TRBD2 (6 bases). From germline, CDR1 is SGDLS and CDR2 YYNGEE. The germline V and J ends were trimmed by 0 bases and 6 bases, with 13 bases remaining between them. The length of the CDR3 is 14 residues.

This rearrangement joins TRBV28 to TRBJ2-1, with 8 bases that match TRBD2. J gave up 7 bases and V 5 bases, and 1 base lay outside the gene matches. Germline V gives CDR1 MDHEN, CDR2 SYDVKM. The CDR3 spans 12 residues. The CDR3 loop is CASSERGNEQFF. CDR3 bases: TGTGCCAGCAGTGAGCGGGGGAATGAGCAGTTCTTC.

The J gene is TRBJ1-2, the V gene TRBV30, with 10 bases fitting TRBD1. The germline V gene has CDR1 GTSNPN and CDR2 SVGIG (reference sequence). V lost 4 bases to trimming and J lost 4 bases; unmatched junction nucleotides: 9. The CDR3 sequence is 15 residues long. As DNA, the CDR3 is TGTGCCTGGAAAAGAACCGGGACAGGGGTCTATGGCTACACCTTC. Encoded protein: CAWKRTGTGVYGYTF.

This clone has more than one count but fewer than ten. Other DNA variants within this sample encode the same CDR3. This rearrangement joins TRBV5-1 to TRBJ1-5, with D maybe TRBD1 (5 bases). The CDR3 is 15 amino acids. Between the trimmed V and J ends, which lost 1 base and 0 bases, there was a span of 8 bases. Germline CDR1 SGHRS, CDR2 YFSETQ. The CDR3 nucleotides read TGCGCCAGCAGCTTGTCCGGGGGTAGCAATCAGCCCCAGCATTTT. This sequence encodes CASSLSGGSNQPQHF.

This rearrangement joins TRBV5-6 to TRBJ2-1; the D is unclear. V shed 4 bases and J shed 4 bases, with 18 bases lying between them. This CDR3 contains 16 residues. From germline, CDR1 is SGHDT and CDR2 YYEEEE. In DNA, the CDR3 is TGTGCCAGCAGCGACCACCCGCGGCTCTTTTACAATGAGCAGTTCTTC. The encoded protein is CASSDHPRLFYNEQFF.

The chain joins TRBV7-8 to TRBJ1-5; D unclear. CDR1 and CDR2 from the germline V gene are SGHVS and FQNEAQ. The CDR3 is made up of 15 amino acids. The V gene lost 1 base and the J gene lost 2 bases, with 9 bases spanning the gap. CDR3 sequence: CASSLEGEGNQPQHF. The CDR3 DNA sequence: TGTGCCAGCAGCTTAGAAGGCGAGGGCAATCAGCCCCAGCATTTT.

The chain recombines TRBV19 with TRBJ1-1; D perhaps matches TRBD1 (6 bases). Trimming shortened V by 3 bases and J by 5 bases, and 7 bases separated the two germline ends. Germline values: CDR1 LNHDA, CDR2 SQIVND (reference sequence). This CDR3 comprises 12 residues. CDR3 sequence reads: CASSIGQTEAFF. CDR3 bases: TGTGCCAGTAGTATTGGACAGACTGAAGCTTTCTTT.

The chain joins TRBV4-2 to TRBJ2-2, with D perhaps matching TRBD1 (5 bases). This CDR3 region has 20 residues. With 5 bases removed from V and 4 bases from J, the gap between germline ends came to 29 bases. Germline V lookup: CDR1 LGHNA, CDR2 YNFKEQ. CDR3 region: CASSSKGGATETWGTGELFF. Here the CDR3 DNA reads TGTGCCAGCAGCTCCAAGGGTGGAGCGACAGAAACCTGGGGCACCGGGGAGCTGTTTTTT.

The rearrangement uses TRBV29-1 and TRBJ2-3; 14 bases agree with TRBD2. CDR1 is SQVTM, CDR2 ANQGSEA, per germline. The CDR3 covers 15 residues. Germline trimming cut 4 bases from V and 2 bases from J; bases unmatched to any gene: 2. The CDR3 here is CSVGTSGGFTDTQYF. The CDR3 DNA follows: TGCAGCGTTGGGACTAGCGGGGGGTTCACAGATACGCAGTATTTT.

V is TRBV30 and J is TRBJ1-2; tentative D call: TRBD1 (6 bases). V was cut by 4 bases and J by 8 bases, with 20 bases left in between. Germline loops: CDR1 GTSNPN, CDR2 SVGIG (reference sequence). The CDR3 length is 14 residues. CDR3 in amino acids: CAWMRGSDPWGYTF. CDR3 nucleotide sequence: TGTGCCTGGATGAGGGGGTCAGACCCTTGGGGCTACACCTTC. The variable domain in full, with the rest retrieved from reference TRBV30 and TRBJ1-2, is SQTIHQWPATLVQPVGSPLSLECTVEGTSNPNLYWYRQAAGRGLQLLFYSVGIGQISSEVPQNLSASRPQDRQFILSSKKLLLSDSGFYLCAWMRGSDPWGYTFGSGTRLTVV.

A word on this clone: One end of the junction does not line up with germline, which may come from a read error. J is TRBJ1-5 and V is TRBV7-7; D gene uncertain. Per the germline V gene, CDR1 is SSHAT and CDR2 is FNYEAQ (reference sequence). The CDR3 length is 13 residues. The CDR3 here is CASSCTAYQPQHF. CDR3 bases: TGTGCTAGCAGCTGCACAGCATATCAGCCCCAGCATTTT.